The 27 T cell receptor beta chains listed next were all sequenced from one sample in a study of Graves' ophthalmopathy and Graves' hyperthyroidism. RNA transcripts were the source from which TCR beta CDR3 regions were amplified. Amplification began with first-round RT-PCR using HTBI primers, then second-round multiplex PCR was performed. TCRdb re-called the multiplex PCR reads with MiXCR, one entry per CDR3 protein. The data hold approximately 1.2 million distinct CDR3 sequences, with 35% to 40% observed a single time. Sequencing input: peripheral blood or thyroid tissue (not recorded which). The source of these receptors is an adult man with Graves' hyperthyroidism.

V gene TRBV20-1 combines with J gene TRBJ2-6, with unresolved D. V gave up 5 bases and J gave up 0 bases, with 11 bases separating them. CDR3 length: 15 amino acids. Per germline, CDR1 DFQATT and CDR2 SNEGSKA (reference sequence). CDR3 loop: CSAESAGSGANVLTF. DNA for the CDR3: TGCAGTGCTGAGTCGGCCGGCTCTGGGGCCAACGTCCTGACTTTC.

J is TRBJ1-5 and V is TRBV10-3, with D uncertain. Germline V gene sequence: CDR1 ENHRY, CDR2 SYGVKD. V gave up 4 bases and J gave up 6 bases, with 7 bases separating them. The length of the CDR3 is 12 residues. For the CDR3, the DNA is TGTGCCATCAGTGCTCGGGGTCAGCCCCAGCATTTT. The encoded protein is CAISARGQPQHF.

V is TRBV7-2 and J is TRBJ1-6; a possible D gene is TRBD1 (6 bases). Germline-derived CDR1 and CDR2 are SGHTA and FQGNSA. Trimming shortened V by 5 bases and J by 7 bases, and 15 bases separated the two germline ends. The CDR3 length is 15 residues. The CDR3 DNA is TGTGCCAGCAGCGCGGGGGCACTCAACAATTCACCCCTCCACTTT. Its translation is CASSAGALNNSPLHF. Combining the CDR3 with reference TRBV7-2 and TRBJ1-6 gives the whole variable domain GAGVSQSPSNKVTEKGKDVELRCDPISGHTALYWYRQSLGQGLEFLIYFQGNSAPDKSGLPSDRFSAERTGGSVSTLTIQRTQQEDSAVYLCASSAGALNNSPLHFGNGTRLTVT.

This clonotype showed up many times. This chain connects TRBV6-5 to TRBJ2-6, with 7 bases that match TRBD1. The CDR3 is 15 amino acids. The V and J ends lost 6 bases and 4 bases, in that order; junction bases with no gene match: 6. CDR1 MNHEY and CDR2 SVGAGI come from the germline V gene. The DNA of the CDR3 is TGTGCCAGCAGCAGACAGGGCGACGGGGCCAACGTCCTGACTTTC. Its protein product is CASSRQGDGANVLTF.

This clonotype was observed a few times. The chain links TRBV25-1 to TRBJ2-5, with 13 positions matching TRBD2. The germline gives CDR1 MGHDK, CDR2 SYGVNS. The CDR3 sequence is 15 residues long. V lost 4 bases, J lost 5 bases, and 4 bases stayed unmatched. The chain's CDR3 is CASSGQTSGGETQYF. In DNA form, the CDR3 reads TGTGCCAGCAGTGGACAGACTAGCGGGGGGGAGACCCAGTACTTC.

The sample holds many counts of this clonotype. The chain employs TRBV29-1 and TRBJ1-2; D gene ambiguous. This CDR3 spans 13 amino acids. The V and J ends lost 6 bases and 1 base respectively, with 12 bases between them. Germline V lookup: CDR1 SQVTM, CDR2 ANQGSEA. Written as DNA, the CDR3 is TGCAGCGTGGGATTTAAGGATAACTATGGCTACACCTTC. The encoded protein is CSVGFKDNYGYTF. The full variable domain, in which reference TRBV29-1 and TRBJ1-2 provide the parts outside the CDR3, is SAVISQKPSRDICQRGTSLTIQCQVDSQVTMMFWYRQQPGQSLTLIATANQGSEATYESGFVIDKFPISRPNLTFSTLTVSNMSPEDSSIYLCSVGFKDNYGYTFGSGTRLTVV.

This clonotype was observed a few times. The chain uses TRBV6-5 and TRBJ2-5, with D possibly being TRBD2 (6 bases). The CDR3 is 13 amino acids. Germline V CDR1 and CDR2: MNHEY, SVGAGI. With 5 bases removed from V and 11 bases from J, the gap between germline ends came to 18 bases. CDR3 residues: CASSPTGMGGQYF. The DNA of the CDR3 is TGTGCCAGCAGTCCGACGGGAATGGGGGGTCAGTACTTC.

This clonotype was found a few times. This rearrangement joins TRBV10-3 to TRBJ1-5, with TRBD1 matching over 11 bases. The CDR3 covers 15 residues. V gave up 3 bases and J gave up 6 bases; unmatched junction bases: 4. Germline values: CDR1 ENHRY, CDR2 SYGVKD. Here the CDR3 DNA reads TGTGCCATCAGTGACGGACAGGGGGCAGGTCAGCCCCAGCATTTT. Protein product: CAISDGQGAGQPQHF.

This clonotype showed up just a few times. V gene TRBV12-3 or TRBV12-4 combines with J gene TRBJ1-6, with 9 bases identical to TRBD1. Germline trimming cut 5 bases from V and 8 bases from J; bases unmatched to any gene: 7. This CDR3 spans 15 amino acids. CDR3 sequence: CASSPNRGRYSPLHF. CDR3 coding DNA: TGTGCCAGCAGTCCGAACAGGGGGCGATATTCACCCCTCCACTTT.

This clonotype was found many times. The V and J genes are TRBV20-1 and TRBJ1-4; D remains ambiguous. V lost 2 bases to trimming and J lost 7 bases, with 5 bases between them. Per germline, CDR1 DFQATT and CDR2 SNEGSKA (reference sequence). The CDR3 covers 11 residues. In DNA, the CDR3 is TGCAGTGCTAGACTGCTTGAAAAACTGTTTTTT. Translation: CSARLLEKLFF.

In its sample, this clonotype was seen many times. This sequence joins TRBV5-1 and TRBJ1-6; D gene ambiguous. V lost 0 bases and J lost 11, with 12 bases in between. This CDR3 contains 14 residues. Germline V gene lookup returns CDR1 SGHRS and CDR2 YFSETQ. CDR3 sequence reads: CASSLAGIIAPLHF. The CDR3 nucleotides are TGCGCCAGCAGCTTGGCCGGGATTATCGCACCCCTCCACTTT.

This clonotype showed up just a few times. The chain recombines TRBV10-3 with TRBJ1-3; D not certain. The germline V gene has CDR1 ENHRY and CDR2 SYGVKD. Between the trimmed V and J ends, which lost 3 bases and 2 bases, there was a span of 17 bases. This CDR3 is 17 amino acids long. In nucleotides, the CDR3 is TGTGCCATCAGTGATCAGACCGGGCGGAGAACTGGAAACACCATATATTTT. As protein: CAISDQTGRRTGNTIYF.

The J gene is TRBJ2-7, the V gene TRBV12-3 or TRBV12-4; no clear D. CDR3 size: 15 residues. Trimming removed 8 bases at V and 3 bases at J, with 20 bases between. CDR3 in amino acids: CASGYIGSLGYEQYF. DNA of the CDR3: TGTGCCAGCGGTTATATCGGGTCCTTGGGCTACGAGCAGTACTTC.

This clonotype was counted many times. The chain has TRBV5-1 and TRBJ1-2; D is possibly TRBD1 (6 bases). CDR3 length: 16 residues. V lost 0 bases and J lost 0, with 12 bases in between. Germline CDR1 SGHRS, CDR2 YFSETQ. The CDR3 DNA follows: TGCGCCAGCAGCTTGGCCTGGGACACCACTAACTATGGCTACACCTTC. Translated: CASSLAWDTTNYGYTF.

This clonotype has a handful of counts. The rearrangement links TRBV12-3 or TRBV12-4 to TRBJ1-3; perhaps TRBD1 as D (5 bases). The CDR3 runs 15 residues. V was clipped by 2 bases and J by 0 bases, with 8 bases between them. CDR3 loop: CASSLRDSSGNTIYF. The CDR3 nucleotides read TGTGCCAGCAGTTTAAGGGACTCCTCTGGAAACACCATATATTTT.

The J gene is TRBJ1-2, the V gene TRBV10-1; D might be TRBD1 (5 bases). Germline V CDR1 and CDR2: WNHNN, SYGVQD (reference sequence). The CDR3 runs 15 residues. V lost 5 bases to trimming and J lost 0 bases, with 13 bases between them. CDR3 protein: CASSPSGLANYGYTF. The CDR3 nucleotides are TGCGCCAGCAGTCCTTCGGGGCTGGCTAACTATGGCTACACCTTC.

This clonotype was observed at least ten times. This chain connects TRBV7-6 to TRBJ1-1; maybe TRBD1 (5 bases). CDR1 and CDR2 from the germline V gene are SGHVS and FNYEAQ. The germline V and J ends were trimmed by 7 bases and 4 bases, with 13 bases remaining between them. The CDR3 sequence is 13 residues long. DNA of the CDR3: TGTGCCAGCATGCGGGGGGAGGGCACTGAAGCTTTCTTT. Protein product: CASMRGEGTEAFF.

V and J are TRBV29-1 and TRBJ2-5, with 8 bases aligning to TRBD2. J lost 5 bases, V lost 7 bases, and 9 bases had no gene match. Germline assignment: CDR1 SQVTM and CDR2 ANQGSEA. This CDR3 has 13 amino acids. The CDR3, as DNA: TGCAGCGCCTCTGAGACTAGCGTGGAGACCCAGTACTTC. Amino acids: CSASETSVETQYF.

Concerning this clonotype: This may be a read error, as it is one base from a much larger clone. V usage is TRBV4-3 and J usage is TRBJ1-4; a possible D gene is TRBD1 (5 bases). Germline lookup yields CDR1 LGHNA and CDR2 YSLEER. Trimming shortened V by 1 base and J by 14 bases, and 17 bases separated the two germline ends. The CDR3 is made up of 14 amino acids. In DNA, the CDR3 is TGCGCCAGCAGCCAAGGCCAACAGGCAGGCCCGCTGTTTTTT. Translation: CASSQGQQAGPLFF.

This clonotype has just a few counts. The rearrangement uses TRBV29-1 and TRBJ2-7, with TRBD2 matching 7 bases. The ends lost 6 bases at V and 7 bases at J; junction bases unmatched: 12. Germline-derived CDR1 and CDR2 are SQVTM and ANQGSEA. This CDR3 is built from 13 residues. The CDR3 reads CSVGREAGEEQYF. The CDR3 DNA reads TGCAGCGTCGGCCGGGAGGCCGGGGAGGAGCAGTACTTC.

The table lists this clonotype with many counts. CDR3 DNA: TGTGCCAGCAGGAGTAACAGGGAGGGATGGCCCCAGCATTTT. Translated, it gives CASRSNREGWPQHF. This rearrangement joins TRBV2 to TRBJ1-5; D perhaps matches TRBD1 (6 bases). V was cut by 6 bases and J by 9 bases, with 18 bases left in between. This CDR3 has 14 residues. CDR1 is SNHLY and CDR2 is FYNNEI in the germline V gene.

This chain links TRBV4-3 with TRBJ1-1; TRBD1 is a possible D gene (6 bases). Germline values: CDR1 LGHNA, CDR2 YSLEER. Trimming pared 4 bases from V and 0 bases from J, leaving 12 bases between. CDR3 size: 15 residues. CDR3 bases: TGCGCCAGCAGCCCTTGGACAGCGATGAACACTGAAGCTTTCTTT. Its translation: CASSPWTAMNTEAFF.

There are many counts of this clonotype. The V call is TRBV12-3 or TRBV12-4, the J call TRBJ2-5; 10 bases fit TRBD2. This CDR3 is built from 16 residues. V gave up 1 base and J gave up 5 bases; unmatched junction bases: 7. As DNA, the CDR3 is TGTGCCAGCAGTTTAGTTCTAGCGGGAGACAGTGAGACCCAGTACTTC. Its translation: CASSLVLAGDSETQYF.

As regards this clonotype: The limits of the CDR3 on the DNA are not certain, so only TCRdb's listed CDR3 is given. The rearrangement uses TRBV7-9 and TRBJ1-2; TRBD1 reflects the table's D call only, with no check against the DNA. From its first to its last residue, the CDR3 has 14 amino acids. Germline CDR1 reads SEHNR; CDR2 reads FQNEAQ (reference sequence). This chain's CDR3 is CASSFLAGGGGYTF.

About this clonotype: Compared with germline, one end of the junction differs, possibly owing to a read error. V gene TRBV10-3 combines with J gene TRBJ1-5, with D uncertain. The CDR3 loop spans 16 amino acids. Per the germline V gene, CDR1 is ENHRY and CDR2 is SYGVKD. The CDR3 DNA is TGTGCCATCAGTGACGGGCGGGGATTAGTGGCTCAGTCCCAGCATTTT. It yields the protein CAISDGRGLVAQSQHF.

V is TRBV30 and J is TRBJ2-7; D possibly corresponds to TRBD1 (5 bases). The CDR3 contains 16 residues. V lost 2 bases and J lost 0, with 17 bases in between. The germline V gene encodes CDR1 GTSNPN and CDR2 SVGIG (reference sequence). This chain's CDR3 is CAWSSLGHTNSYEQYF. The CDR3 DNA reads TGTGCCTGGAGTTCCCTCGGACACACCAACTCCTACGAGCAGTACTTC.

The chain employs TRBV19 and TRBJ1-5, with 9 bases matching TRBD1. V gave up 6 bases and J gave up 5 bases; unmatched junction bases: 11. The length of the CDR3 is 16 residues. Germline CDR1 and CDR2: LNHDA and SQIVND (reference sequence). The CDR3 sequence is CASSPGTGLTHQPQHF. The CDR3 DNA reads as TGTGCCAGTAGCCCAGGGACAGGGTTAACCCATCAGCCCCAGCATTTT.